This T cell receptor (beta chain) comes out of a study of blood T cells in healthy people across ages. Primers used in a second PCR of roughly 6 to 12 cycles were a sample-barcoded 5' primer and a J-beta primer mix. TCRdb reprocessed the 5' RACE reads via MiXCR and lists one record per CDR3 protein. This table holds some 710,000 distinct CDR3 sequences, about 46% found once. General observations from the study: In long-lived donors, naive CD4+ cell counts and diversity exceeded those of aged donors.

Every sample yielded at least 6.5 million isolated PBMCs. V lost 4 bases, J lost 6 bases, and 10 bases lay in between. The CDR3 has 13 amino acids. Germline lookup yields CDR1 SGHDN and CDR2 FVKESK. There are a few counts of this clonotype. Antigen specificity is unknown. Input material: blood. The source is an elderly man in good health. The rearrangement joins TRBV14 to TRBJ2-1; D is unclear. DNA for the CDR3: TGTGCCAGCAGCCGCCGGCCTGGCAATGAGCAGTTCTTC. This gives the protein CASSRRPGNEQFF.